These 30 T cell receptor beta chains came from one sample sequenced in a study of blood T cell repertoires in COVID-19. Generated by immunoSEQ multiplex PCR, the TCRdb table keeps only in-frame clones and is missing some. The sample includes under 300,000 clones, around 85% seen only once; the top ten take more than 8%. Input material: peripheral blood. The receptor source for this set is an elderly woman with acute or convalescent COVID-19.

J is TRBJ1-2 and V is TRBV2, with 10 bases aligning to TRBD1. Trimming removed 6 bases from V and 3 bases from J; junction bases left unmatched: 13. Germline V gene lookup returns CDR1 SNHLY and CDR2 FYNNEI. The CDR3 consists of 17 residues. The CDR3 is CASRLRDRGRLDYGYTF. The CDR3 nucleotides read TGTGCCAGCAGGCTCCGGGACAGGGGCCGCCTCGACTATGGCTACACCTTC.

V gene TRBV2 combines with J gene TRBJ1-2; D is unresolved. This CDR3 is 14 amino acids long. Trimming stripped 3 bases from V and 5 bases from J, with 13 bases between. Germline CDR1 and CDR2: SNHLY and FYNNEI. DNA of the CDR3: TGTGCCAGCAGTGAGGAGGGAATAGGGTATGGCTACACCTTC. It specifies CASSEEGIGYGYTF.

The chain is built from TRBV14 and TRBJ2-2; D is perhaps TRBD1 (6 bases). The CDR3 has 17 amino acids. V lost 1 base and J lost 4, with 16 bases in between. Germline V lookup: CDR1 SGHDN, CDR2 FVKESK. The CDR3 nucleotides read TGTGCCAGCAGCCAAGCCCCGGGCAGGGGAAGCACCGGGGAGCTGTTTTTT. It specifies CASSQAPGRGSTGELFF.

The chain carries TRBV30 and TRBJ2-5; D is perhaps TRBD2 (6 bases). The V and J ends lost 6 bases and 0 bases respectively, with 20 bases between them. The CDR3 spans 16 residues. Germline-derived CDR1 and CDR2 are GTSNPN and SVGIG (reference sequence). CDR3 in DNA: TGTGCCTGCCACCGAGCGGGCAGGAAGTACCAAGAGACCCAGTACTTC. It specifies CACHRAGRKYQETQYF.

The V and J genes are TRBV9 and TRBJ2-1; D may be TRBD2 (5 bases). Trimming left V 3 bases short and J 0 bases short, with 10 bases between. In germline, CDR1 is SGDLS, CDR2 YYNGEE. CDR3 size: 15 residues. CDR3 in DNA: TGTGCCAGCAGCGCGGACTGGAGCTCCTACAATGAGCAGTTCTTC. It specifies CASSADWSSYNEQFF.

This chain uses TRBV7-9 with TRBJ1-1, with D possibly matching TRBD1 (5 bases). Trimming removed 1 base at V and 1 base at J, with 13 bases between. CDR3 length: 16 amino acids. Germline V gene sequence: CDR1 SEHNR, CDR2 FQNEAQ (reference sequence). CDR3 in amino acids: CASSLGGRGTNTEAFF. The CDR3, as DNA: TGTGCCAGCAGCTTAGGTGGCCGGGGGACGAACACTGAAGCTTTCTTT.

This chain links TRBV10-3 with TRBJ2-3, with TRBD1 matching 7 bases. Trimming cost V 2 bases and J 2 bases; bases outside gene matches: 1. Per the germline V gene, CDR1 is ENHRY and CDR2 is SYGVKD. The CDR3 covers 14 residues. The DNA for the CDR3 is TGTGCCATCAGTGAGGGACAGGACACAGATACGCAGTATTTT. Translated: CAISEGQDTDTQYF.

The genes are TRBV3-1 (or the pseudogene TRBV3-2) and TRBJ1-4; D is unclear. The CDR3 contains 16 residues. Between the trimmed V and J ends, which lost 4 bases and 8 bases, there was a span of 20 bases. Germline assignment: CDR1 LGHDT and CDR2 YNNKEL (reference sequence). This CDR3 reads CASSPRLRVSPEKLFF. The CDR3 DNA sequence: TGTGCCAGCAGCCCCCGCTTGAGGGTCTCGCCAGAAAAACTGTTTTTT.

This chain connects TRBV6-1 to TRBJ2-2, with D maybe TRBD1 (5 bases). Trimming stripped 4 bases from V and 8 bases from J, with 20 bases between. In germline, CDR1 is MNHNS, CDR2 SASEGT. The CDR3 totals 16 residues. CDR3 residues: CASSGIRVSKGGELFF. DNA for the CDR3: TGTGCCAGCAGTGGCATCAGGGTTTCTAAAGGGGGGGAGCTGTTTTTT.

Here the CDR3 reads CASSQDLSYGYTF. The CDR3 coding sequence is TGTGCCAGCAGCCAAGATCTAAGTTATGGCTACACCTTC. This rearrangement joins TRBV3-1 (or the pseudogene TRBV3-2) to TRBJ1-2; no clear D gene. With 0 bases removed from V and 5 bases from J, the gap between germline ends came to 7 bases. This CDR3 region has 13 residues. Germline loops: CDR1 LGHDT, CDR2 YNNKEL (reference sequence).

The chain combines TRBV18 with TRBJ1-1; D may be TRBD1 (6 bases). CDR3 length: 17 residues. V lost 3 bases, J lost 0 bases, and 17 bases lay in between. CDR1 and CDR2 (germline): KGHSH, LQKENI. CDR3 nucleotides: TGTGCCAGCTCACCTAGGGGGTCGGAGGCGATGAACACTGAAGCTTTCTTT. This gives the protein CASSPRGSEAMNTEAFF.

CDR3 residues: CASSLVWPGQGAYEQYF. As DNA, the CDR3 is TGTGCCAGCAGCTTAGTTTGGCCTGGACAGGGGGCCTACGAGCAGTACTTC. The chain uses TRBV7-2 and TRBJ2-7, with 10 bases fitting TRBD1. V trimming: 1 base; J trimming: 2 bases; junction bases outside the gene matches: 8. The CDR3 runs 17 residues. Germline loops: CDR1 SGHTA, CDR2 FQGNSA.

The chain joins TRBV27 to TRBJ1-1; D is uncertain. The V end lost 8 bases, the J end lost 1 base, and 20 bases lay between the germline ends. Looked up from germline, CDR1 is MNHEY and CDR2 is SMNVEV (reference sequence). The CDR3 runs 16 residues. CDR3 residues: CASAQWQASGNTEAFF. CDR3 in DNA: TGTGCCAGCGCACAGTGGCAGGCCAGCGGGAACACTGAAGCTTTCTTT.

On this clone: The sample contains more than one DNA sequence encoding this CDR3. This chain uses TRBV3-1 (or the pseudogene TRBV3-2) with TRBJ1-5; D is undetermined. Germline V lookup: CDR1 LGHDT, CDR2 YNNKEL (reference sequence). Trimming removed 3 bases at V and 2 bases at J, with 5 bases between. This CDR3 has 13 amino acids. In DNA, the CDR3 is TGTGCCAGCAGCCAGGGCGGCAATCAGCCCCAGCATTTT. Its translation is CASSQGGNQPQHF.

The gene calls are TRBV28 and TRBJ2-7; TRBD1 agrees at 12 bases. The length of the CDR3 is 14 residues. With V trimmed by 10 bases and J by 5 bases, 9 bases remained unmatched. Germline CDR1 is MDHEN and CDR2 is SYDVKM. CDR3 loop: CATWDRGLVDEQYF. The CDR3 coding sequence is TGTGCCACATGGGACAGGGGGCTTGTCGACGAGCAGTACTTC.

This clone was detected only a few times. V usage is TRBV11-2 and J usage is TRBJ1-1; D call uncertain. The CDR3 contains 13 residues. V was pared by 5 bases and J by 1 base, with 8 bases between. CDR1 is SGHAT and CDR2 is FQNNGV in the germline V gene. The CDR3 DNA is TGTGCCAGCAGCATACAGCAGAACACTGAAGCTTTCTTT. Protein: CASSIQQNTEAFF.

The rearrangement uses TRBV19 and TRBJ2-1, with 12 positions matching TRBD1. This CDR3 comprises 17 residues. Germline loops: CDR1 LNHDA, CDR2 SQIVND (reference sequence). J was trimmed by 1 base and V by 6 bases; bases with no gene match: 7. The CDR3 protein is CASSGTGGASSYNEQFF. In DNA form, the CDR3 reads TGTGCCAGTAGCGGGACAGGGGGCGCGTCGTCCTACAATGAGCAGTTCTTC.

This chain connects TRBV28 to TRBJ2-2, with 7 bases fitting TRBD1. Germline CDR1 reads MDHEN; CDR2 reads SYDVKM. The CDR3 extends over 15 amino acids. The ends lost 4 bases at V and 0 bases at J; junction bases unmatched: 2. The CDR3 nucleotides are TGTGCCAGCAGTTACGGACAGGCGAACACCGGGGAGCTGTTTTTT. Its translation is CASSYGQANTGELFF.

This clone came up a few times. The rearrangement uses TRBV28 and TRBJ2-5; 8 bases are a match to TRBD2. Trimming removed 8 bases from V and 2 bases from J; junction bases left unmatched: 13. Germline CDR1 MDHEN, CDR2 SYDVKM. The length of the CDR3 is 16 residues. CDR3 nucleotides: TGTGCCAGCGGATCCCCTGTAGCGGGACTACAAGAGACCCAGTACTTC. Residues: CASGSPVAGLQETQYF.

The CDR3 region has the DNA TGTGCCAGCAGCTTGGGCAGTGTTAATGAAAAACTGTTTTTT. Amino acid sequence: CASSLGSVNEKLFF. The genes are TRBV5-4 and TRBJ1-4; D gene ambiguous. The CDR3 runs 14 residues. V lost 0 bases and J 4 bases, leaving 7 bases between the germline ends. Germline V lookup: CDR1 SGHNT, CDR2 YYREEE (reference sequence). Based on the CDR3 plus reference TRBV5-4 and TRBJ1-4, the full variable domain is ETGVTQSPTHLIKTRGQQVTLRCSSQSGHNTVSWYQQALGQGPQFIFQYYREEENGRGNFPPRFSGLQFPNYSSELNVNALELDDSALYLCASSLGSVNEKLFFGSGTQLSVL.

The rearrangement links TRBV6-1 to TRBJ1-2, with a weak D call TRBD1 (5 bases). V dropped 2 bases and J dropped 4 bases, with 11 bases sitting between them. There are 14 residues in the CDR3. Germline V gene data show CDR1 as MNHNS and CDR2 as SASEGT. CDR3 sequence reads: CASSERRQSYGYTF. CDR3 nucleotides: TGTGCCAGCAGTGAAAGGAGACAGAGCTATGGCTACACCTTC.

This clone was seen a handful of times. The rearrangement uses TRBV7-8 and TRBJ2-4; possibly TRBD1 for D (6 bases). CDR3 length: 15 amino acids. V was pared by 5 bases and J by 0 bases, with 11 bases between. Germline values: CDR1 SGHVS, CDR2 FQNEAQ. The CDR3 region has the DNA TGTGCCAGCAGCCTCACAGGGTTAGCCAAAAACATTCAGTACTTC. This encodes CASSLTGLAKNIQYF.

This clone occurred many times. This chain connects TRBV2 to TRBJ1-1; perhaps TRBD1 as D (5 bases). From germline, CDR1 is SNHLY and CDR2 FYNNEI. The CDR3 is 15 residues long. V lost 0 bases, J lost 3 bases, and 11 bases lay in between. The CDR3: CASSEASGGDTEAFF. For the CDR3, the DNA is TGTGCCAGCAGTGAAGCCTCGGGGGGTGACACTGAAGCTTTCTTT.

CDR3 in amino acids: CASSPRLAQPGGQYF. The CDR3 DNA follows: TGTGCCAGCAGCCCCCGACTAGCCCAGCCGGGGGGCCAGTACTTC. V and J are TRBV3-1 (or the pseudogene TRBV3-2) and TRBJ2-5; 7 nucleotides line up with TRBD2. The CDR3 length is 15 residues. After removal of 4 bases from V and 10 bases from J, the junction contained 15 bases not matched to a gene. Germline V lookup: CDR1 LGHDT, CDR2 YNNKEL (reference sequence).

This rearrangement joins TRBV3-1 (or the pseudogene TRBV3-2) to TRBJ2-5, with a weak D call TRBD2 (5 bases). CDR1 is LGHDT and CDR2 is YNNKEL in the germline V gene (reference sequence). The CDR3 runs 16 residues. The V end was cut by 1 base, the J end by 1 base, with 13 bases between. This chain's CDR3 is CASSQGGVAIQETQYF. CDR3 coding DNA: TGTGCCAGCAGCCAAGGGGGAGTAGCTATCCAAGAGACCCAGTACTTC.

The chain is built from TRBV11-2 and TRBJ2-3; 8 bases line up with TRBD1. Germline V gene sequence: CDR1 SGHAT, CDR2 FQNNGV. This CDR3 spans 16 amino acids. V was clipped by 5 bases and J by 7 bases; unmatched bases: 14. CDR3 DNA sequence: TGTGCCAGCAGCGGATTGACAGGGGCCCTTGGGCATACGCAGTATTTT. Amino acids: CASSGLTGALGHTQYF.

The rearrangement links TRBV27 to TRBJ1-5; a possible D gene is TRBD1 (6 bases). V lost 7 bases and J 0 bases, leaving 10 bases between the germline ends. The germline CDR1 and CDR2 sequences are MNHEY and SMNVEV (reference sequence). The CDR3 spans 14 residues. CDR3 amino acids: CASKQGYSNQPQHF. DNA for the CDR3: TGTGCCAGCAAACAGGGTTATAGCAATCAGCCCCAGCATTTT.

This sequence joins TRBV7-9 and TRBJ2-5, with D possibly being TRBD1 (5 bases). V was cut by 11 bases and J by 0 bases, with 10 bases left in between. This CDR3 region has 12 residues. Germline V gene data show CDR1 as SEHNR and CDR2 as FQNEAQ (reference sequence). DNA for the CDR3: TGTGCCTCACAGGTTAACCAAGAGACCCAGTACTTC. Translated, it gives CASQVNQETQYF.

The genes are TRBV18 and TRBJ2-1; tentatively, D is TRBD2 (5 bases). In germline, CDR1 is KGHSH, CDR2 LQKENI. Trimming left V 2 bases short and J 0 bases short, with 14 bases between. This CDR3 has 17 residues. The CDR3 nucleotides read TGTGCCAGCTCACCATCCCCCGGGAACTACTCCTACAATGAGCAGTTCTTC. The encoded protein is CASSPSPGNYSYNEQFF.

The rearrangement uses TRBV2 and TRBJ1-5; D gene uncertain. The CDR3 consists of 11 residues. Germline CDR1 and CDR2: SNHLY and FYNNEI. V was cut by 9 bases and J by 9 bases, with 12 bases left in between. CDR3: CASASAGPQHF. CDR3 sequence (DNA): TGTGCCAGTGCGTCCGCCGGGCCCCAGCATTTT.